The 30 T cell receptor beta chains below were found in one sample sequenced in a study of blood T cells in healthy people across ages. Next came a second PCR, run for about 7 to 12 cycles, which used a sample-barcoded 5' primer along with a J-beta primer mix. TCRdb used MiXCR to reprocess the 5' RACE reads, holding one entry per CDR3 protein. Of 590,000 or so distinct CDR3 sequences detected, around 31% appear once; the ten largest clones hold approximately 14%. Sequencing was carried out using blood. These receptors came from a woman older than 75 in good health.

This clonotype was detected ten times or more. The genes are TRBV20-1 and TRBJ1-1; D not resolved. Between the trimmed V and J ends, which lost 4 bases and 0 bases, there was a span of 18 bases. The CDR3 has 16 residues. Germline CDR1 reads DFQATT; CDR2 reads SNEGSKA (reference sequence). CDR3 sequence: CSAMGTLVSMNTEAFF. The CDR3 bases are TGCAGTGCTATGGGCACACTTGTCTCCATGAACACTGAAGCTTTCTTT.

A note on this clonotype: This likely comes from a read error, as the CDR3 has no conserved phenylalanine or tryptophan at its end. The CDR3 DNA reads as TGTGCCAGCAGCGTCGATTCCCCTTCACCCCTCCACTTG. It codes for CASSVDSPSPLHL. The chain employs TRBV9 and TRBJ1-6; D is uncertain. The CDR3 length is 13 residues. CDR1 and CDR2 from the germline V gene are SGDLS and YYNGEE. Trimming stripped 2 bases from V and 9 bases from J, with 9 bases between.

On this clonotype: A read error may be the cause here, since a much bigger clone is one base away. This chain uses TRBV6-2 or TRBV6-3 with TRBJ2-7, with unresolved D. Trimming removed 6 bases from V and 7 bases from J, with 13 bases in between. The CDR3 runs 12 residues. Germline V gene lookup returns CDR1 MNHEY and CDR2 SVGEGT. CDR3 in amino acids: CASRQLHNEQYF. The CDR3 DNA sequence: TGTGCCAGCAGACAGCTACACAATGAGCAGTACTTC.

J is TRBJ1-1 and V is TRBV7-6, with D uncertain. The germline V and J ends were trimmed by 0 bases and 3 bases, with 8 bases remaining between them. Germline lookup yields CDR1 SGHVS and CDR2 FNYEAQ. This CDR3 spans 14 amino acids. The CDR3 bases are TGTGCCAGCAGCTTAGCGCAGTGGGACACTGAAGCTTTCTTT. Translation: CASSLAQWDTEAFF.

V gene TRBV27 combines with J gene TRBJ2-7, with TRBD1 identical over 8 bases. There are 13 residues in the CDR3. The germline gives CDR1 MNHEY, CDR2 SMNVEV (reference sequence). The junction had 5 bases not matched to a gene; V was cut back by 7 bases and J by 3 bases. The DNA of the CDR3 is TGTGCCAGCACCGGGACAGGAGACTACGAGCAGTACTTC. Translation gives CASTGTGDYEQYF.

The CDR3 DNA sequence: TGTGCCAGCCTGGGGGTACTAACAGATACGCAGTATTTT. This encodes CASLGVLTDTQYF. The chain carries TRBV2 and TRBJ2-3; D could derive from TRBD1 or TRBD2 (5 bases each). The CDR3 length is 13 residues. From germline, CDR1 is SNHLY and CDR2 FYNNEI. Between the trimmed V and J ends, which lost 8 bases and 3 bases, there was a span of 12 bases.

This chain joins TRBV5-1 and TRBJ2-1; D remains unclear. CDR1 and CDR2 (germline): SGHRS, YFSETQ. V gave up 2 bases and J gave up 9 bases, with 24 bases separating them. CDR3 size: 17 residues. Here the CDR3 reads CASSLSTDSSRTSEQFF. CDR3 nucleotides: TGCGCCAGCAGCTTAAGTACCGACTCCTCCCGAACAAGTGAGCAGTTCTTC.

The rearrangement links TRBV20-1 to TRBJ2-7; 10 bases agree with TRBD1. Germline lookup yields CDR1 DFQATT and CDR2 SNEGSKA (reference sequence). CDR3 length equals 13 residues. Unmatched junction bases numbered 6, after V lost 5 bases and J lost 5 bases. DNA of the CDR3: TGCAGTGCTGAGCCGGGACAGGGGAACGAGCAGTACTTC. Protein: CSAEPGQGNEQYF.

This clonotype came up many times. A read error may be the cause here, since a much bigger clone is one base away. The genes are TRBV7-2 and TRBJ2-5; the D gene is possibly TRBD2 (5 bases). The CDR3 sequence is 13 residues long. Trimming pared 3 bases from V and 11 bases from J, leaving 16 bases between. Germline CDR1 and CDR2: SGHTA and FQGNSA. The CDR3 loop reads CASSFRGYYEQYF. CDR3 bases: TGTGCCAGCAGCTTTCGAGGGTATTATGAGCAGTACTTC.

In its sample, this clonotype was seen many times. This rearrangement joins TRBV29-1 to TRBJ1-2; TRBD1 is a possible D gene (6 bases). CDR1 is SQVTM, CDR2 ANQGSEA, per germline. V lost 4 bases and J lost 7, with 13 bases in between. The CDR3 is made up of 12 amino acids. As DNA, the CDR3 is TGCAGCGTTGGTTCAGGGGCTAGTGGCTACACCTTC. It encodes CSVGSGASGYTF. Supplemented by reference TRBV29-1 and TRBJ1-2, the full variable domain reads SAVISQKPSRDICQRGTSLTIQCQVDSQVTMMFWYRQQPGQSLTLIATANQGSEATYESGFVIDKFPISRPNLTFSTLTVSNMSPEDSSIYLCSVGSGASGYTFGSGTRLTVV.

This clonotype was observed at least ten times. V is TRBV4-3 and J is TRBJ1-2; D is unclear. The CDR3 is made up of 14 amino acids. Per the germline V gene, CDR1 is LGHNA and CDR2 is YSLEER. The V and J ends lost 0 bases and 2 bases respectively, with 7 bases between them. The CDR3 protein is CASSQERSNYGYTF. The DNA of the CDR3 is TGCGCCAGCAGCCAAGAGAGGTCCAACTATGGCTACACCTTC.

There are many counts of this clonotype. The chain has TRBV6-1 and TRBJ1-2; TRBD1 is a possible D gene (6 bases). Germline V gene lookup returns CDR1 MNHNS and CDR2 SASEGT. Between the trimmed V and J ends, which lost 4 bases and 1 base, there was a span of 16 bases. The length of the CDR3 is 16 residues. The CDR3 region has the DNA TGTGCCAGCAGTGGCTGGGGGGCCCGAAGTAACTATGGCTACACCTTC. Protein sequence: CASSGWGARSNYGYTF.

This chain joins TRBV6-2 or TRBV6-3 and TRBJ2-1, with D possibly being TRBD2 (5 bases). This CDR3 contains 17 residues. V lost 0 bases and J lost 3, with 15 bases in between. Germline CDR1 and CDR2: MNHEY and SVGEGT. The CDR3 region is CASSYSGVAGIYNEQFF. The CDR3, as DNA: TGTGCCAGCAGTTACTCCGGGGTAGCTGGAATCTACAATGAGCAGTTCTTC.

Concerning this clonotype: A much larger clone lies one base from this, so it may be a read error. The gene calls are TRBV5-6 and TRBJ1-2; 7 nucleotides agree with TRBD1. CDR3 length: 14 residues. Germline lookup yields CDR1 SGHDT and CDR2 YYEEEE. V lost 3 bases to trimming and J lost 5 bases; unmatched junction nucleotides: 7. In DNA form, the CDR3 reads TGTGCCAGCAGCTGCGTCGACAGGGTGTATGGCTACACCTTC. It specifies CASSCVDRVYGYTF.

This chain links TRBV27 with TRBJ1-1, with TRBD1 as a possible D gene (5 bases). CDR1 is MNHEY, CDR2 SMNVEV, per germline (reference sequence). Trimming took 3 bases from V and 3 from J, leaving 11 bases between them. CDR3 length equals 14 residues. CDR3 nucleotides: TGTGCCAGCAGTTTGGGACTGGGATACACTGAAGCTTTCTTT. It translates to CASSLGLGYTEAFF.

This clonotype has at least ten counts. The chain joins TRBV29-1 to TRBJ2-5; D uncertain. Germline CDR1 is SQVTM and CDR2 is ANQGSEA. The CDR3 extends over 13 amino acids. Deletions cut 3 bases from V and 1 base from J, with 9 bases between. The CDR3 reads CSVDLGSQETQYF. The CDR3 region has the DNA TGCAGCGTTGACTTAGGGTCCCAAGAGACCCAGTACTTC.

This clonotype was seen repeatedly, ten times or more. The chain combines TRBV28 with TRBJ2-5; 10 bases fit TRBD1. The germline V gene encodes CDR1 MDHEN and CDR2 SYDVKM. There are 19 residues in the CDR3. The V gene end was trimmed by 5 bases and the J gene end by 0 bases; junction bases not matched to a gene: 15. This chain's CDR3 is CASSGAGQGFRGYQETQYF. In DNA, the CDR3 is TGTGCCAGCAGTGGGGCGGGACAGGGGTTCCGTGGGTACCAAGAGACCCAGTACTTC. Full variable domain (remainder filled in from reference TRBV28 and TRBJ2-5): DVKVTQSSRYLVKRTGEKVFLECVQDMDHENMFWYRQDPGLGLRLIYFSYDVKMKEKGDIPEGYSVSREKKERFSLILESASTNQTSMYLCASSGAGQGFRGYQETQYFGPGTRLLVL.

This clonotype was recorded a few times. The chain couples TRBV27 to TRBJ1-6; D unresolved. Germline V CDR1 and CDR2: MNHEY, SMNVEV (reference sequence). The CDR3 runs to 13 residues. V was pared by 5 bases and J by 6 bases, with 8 bases between. CDR3 region: CASSEQSNSPLHF. In DNA form, the CDR3 reads TGTGCCAGCAGTGAACAGAGTAATTCACCCCTCCACTTT.

Details on this clonotype: The germline gene is not matched at one end of the junction; a read error may be the cause. The chain is built from TRBV15 and TRBJ2-3; 7 bases agree with TRBD1. The germline V gene has CDR1 LNHNV and CDR2 YYDKDF (reference sequence). CDR3 length: 14 residues. CDR3 in DNA: TGTGCCACCAGCGGAGACAGGGTGACAGATACGCAGTATTTT. Its protein is CATSGDRVTDTQYF.

Written as DNA, the CDR3 is TGTGCCAGCAGCTCTGGGACCACAGGGATTCAGTACTTC. Translated, it gives CASSSGTTGIQYF. The chain links TRBV7-2 to TRBJ2-4, with D possibly TRBD1 on 6 matching bases. V lost 4 bases, J lost 10 bases, and 14 bases lay in between. The length of the CDR3 is 13 residues. The germline CDR1 and CDR2 sequences are SGHTA and FQGNSA.

V usage is TRBV20-1 and J usage is TRBJ1-2; 8 bases agree with TRBD1. This CDR3 has 14 residues. J lost 6 bases, V lost 2 bases, and 8 bases had no gene match. Germline V gives CDR1 DFQATT, CDR2 SNEGSKA (reference sequence). The DNA of the CDR3 is TGCAGTGCTAGACAGGGGGCGTTTAGCGATGGCTACACCTTC. Protein: CSARQGAFSDGYTF.

This clonotype has at least ten counts. V and J are TRBV5-1 and TRBJ1-4; TRBD1 is a possible D gene (6 bases). The CDR3 is made up of 12 amino acids. Per the germline V gene, CDR1 is SGHRS and CDR2 is YFSETQ. Trimming left V 3 bases short and J 13 bases short, with 13 bases between. The CDR3 spells CASSWDTGLLFF. The CDR3 DNA reads TGCGCCAGCAGCTGGGATACAGGGCTACTGTTTTTT.

This clonotype was counted many times. The chain uses TRBV27 and TRBJ1-2; tentatively, D is TRBD1 (5 bases). This CDR3 region has 14 residues. Germline CDR1 MNHEY, CDR2 SMNVEV (reference sequence). V shed 8 bases and J shed 4 bases, with 17 bases lying between them. The CDR3 reads CASRPASGGYGYTF. DNA for the CDR3: TGTGCCAGCCGCCCAGCCTCGGGGGGCTATGGCTACACCTTC.

The rearrangement uses TRBV4-2 and TRBJ1-2; TRBD1 matches 7 bases. CDR3 length equals 17 residues. Germline-derived CDR1 and CDR2 are LGHNA and YNFKEQ. Trimming took 0 bases from V and 4 from J; bases not matched to a gene: 11. The DNA of the CDR3 is TGTGCCAGCAGCCAAGATAGGAGACAGGGCCCTTCCTATGGCTACACCTTC. Translated: CASSQDRRQGPSYGYTF.

V gene TRBV18 combines with J gene TRBJ1-1, with TRBD1 matching over 7 bases. V was clipped by 4 bases and J by 0 bases; unmatched bases: 8. CDR3 size: 16 residues. CDR1 and CDR2 (germline): KGHSH, LQKENI. In DNA form, the CDR3 reads TGTGCCAGCTCACGGGAACCGGGACAGATGAACACTGAAGCTTTCTTT. This encodes CASSREPGQMNTEAFF. Full variable domain (remainder filled in from reference TRBV18 and TRBJ1-1): NAGVMQNPRHLVRRRGQEARLRCSPMKGHSHVYWYRQLPEEGLKFMVYLQKENIIDESGMPKERFSAEFPKEGPSILRIQQVVRGDSAAYFCASSREPGQMNTEAFFGQGTRLTVV.

Points on this clonotype: A read error is possible here, since a much larger clone lies one base away. The rearrangement uses TRBV7-9 and TRBJ1-6; 11 bases align to TRBD1. The CDR3 contains 15 residues. Germline lookup yields CDR1 SEHNR and CDR2 FQNEAQ (reference sequence). CDR3 coding DNA: TGTGTCAGCAGCTCCCCCAGGACAGGGGGCACACCCCTCCACTTT. Translation gives CVSSSPRTGGTPLHF.

Details on this clonotype: A single base separates this from a much larger clone, so it may be a read error. The rearrangement links TRBV7-9 to TRBJ2-5; 9 bases map to TRBD1. The V segment lost 2 bases and the J segment 11 bases; nucleotides outside the gene matches: 18. The germline V gene has CDR1 SEHNR and CDR2 FQNEAQ (reference sequence). This CDR3 is 17 amino acids long. The CDR3 DNA follows: TGTGCCAGCAGCTTAAATACCGGGACAGGGTACCTTAATGAGCAGTACTTC. It specifies CASSLNTGTGYLNEQYF.

This clonotype was seen a few times. The chain links TRBV30 to TRBJ1-1, with D tentatively TRBD1 (6 bases). The CDR3 has 13 residues. CDR1 is GTSNPN, CDR2 SVGIG, per germline (reference sequence). Trimming pared 1 base from V and 11 bases from J, leaving 17 bases between. The DNA of the CDR3 is TGTGCCTGGAGTGATAACCCGACAGGTGGTGCTTTCTTT. This sequence encodes CAWSDNPTGGAFF.

V is TRBV7-9 and J is TRBJ1-1; TRBD1 might be the D (5 bases). This CDR3 is 13 amino acids long. V lost 5 bases and J 3 bases, leaving 10 bases between the germline ends. Germline V gene lookup returns CDR1 SEHNR and CDR2 FQNEAQ (reference sequence). The CDR3 reads CASSPRQYTEAFF. DNA for the CDR3: TGTGCCAGCAGCCCGCGACAGTACACTGAAGCTTTCTTT. The full variable domain, rest sourced from reference TRBV7-9 and TRBJ1-1, is DTGVSQNPRHKITKRGQNVTFRCDPISEHNRLYWYRQTLGQGPEFLTYFQNEAQLEKSRLLSDRFSAERPKGSFSTLEIQRTEQGDSAMYLCASSPRQYTEAFFGQGTRLTVV.

This clonotype was detected a few times. The chain combines TRBV9 with TRBJ1-4; D remains unclear. Deletions cut 3 bases from V and 2 bases from J, with 11 bases between. Germline V CDR1 and CDR2: SGDLS, YYNGEE. This CDR3 has 15 residues. CDR3 loop: CASSGSWSTNEKLFF. The CDR3 DNA sequence: TGTGCCAGCAGCGGCTCGTGGTCCACTAATGAAAAACTGTTTTTT.